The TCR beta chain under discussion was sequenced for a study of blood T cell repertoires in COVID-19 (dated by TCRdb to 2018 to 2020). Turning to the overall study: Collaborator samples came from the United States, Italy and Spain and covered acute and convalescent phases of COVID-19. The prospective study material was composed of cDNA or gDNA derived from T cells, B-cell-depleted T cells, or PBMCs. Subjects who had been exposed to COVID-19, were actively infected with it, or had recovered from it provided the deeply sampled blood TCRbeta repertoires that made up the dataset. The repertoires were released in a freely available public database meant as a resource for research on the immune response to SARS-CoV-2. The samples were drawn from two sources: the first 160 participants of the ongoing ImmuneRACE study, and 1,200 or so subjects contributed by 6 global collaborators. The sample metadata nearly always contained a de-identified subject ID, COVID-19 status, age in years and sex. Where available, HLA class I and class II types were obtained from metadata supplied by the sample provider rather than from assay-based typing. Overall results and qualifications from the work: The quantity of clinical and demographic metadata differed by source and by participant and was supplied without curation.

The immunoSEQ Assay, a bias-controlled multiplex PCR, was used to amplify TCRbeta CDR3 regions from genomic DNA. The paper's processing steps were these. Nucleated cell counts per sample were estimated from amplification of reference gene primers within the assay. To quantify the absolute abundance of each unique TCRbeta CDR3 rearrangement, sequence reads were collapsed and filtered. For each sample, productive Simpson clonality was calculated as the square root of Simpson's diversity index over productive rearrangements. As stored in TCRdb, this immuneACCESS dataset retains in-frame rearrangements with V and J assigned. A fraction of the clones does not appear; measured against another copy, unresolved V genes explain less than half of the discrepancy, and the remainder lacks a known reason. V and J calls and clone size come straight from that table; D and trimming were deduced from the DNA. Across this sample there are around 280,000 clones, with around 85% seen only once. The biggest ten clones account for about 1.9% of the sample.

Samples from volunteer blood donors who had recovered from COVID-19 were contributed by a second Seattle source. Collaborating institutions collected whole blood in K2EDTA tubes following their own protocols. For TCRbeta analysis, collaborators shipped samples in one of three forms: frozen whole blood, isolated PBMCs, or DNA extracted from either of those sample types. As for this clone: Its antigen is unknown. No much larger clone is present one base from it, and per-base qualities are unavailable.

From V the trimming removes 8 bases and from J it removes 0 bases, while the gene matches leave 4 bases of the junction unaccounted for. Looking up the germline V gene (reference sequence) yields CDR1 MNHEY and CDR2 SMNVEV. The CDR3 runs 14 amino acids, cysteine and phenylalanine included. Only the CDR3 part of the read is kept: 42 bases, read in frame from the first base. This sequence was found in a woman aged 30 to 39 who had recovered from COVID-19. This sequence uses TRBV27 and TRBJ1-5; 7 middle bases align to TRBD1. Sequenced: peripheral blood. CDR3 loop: CASGHRGSNQPQHF. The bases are TGTGCCAGCGGGCACAGGGGTAGCAATCAGCCCCAGCATTTT.